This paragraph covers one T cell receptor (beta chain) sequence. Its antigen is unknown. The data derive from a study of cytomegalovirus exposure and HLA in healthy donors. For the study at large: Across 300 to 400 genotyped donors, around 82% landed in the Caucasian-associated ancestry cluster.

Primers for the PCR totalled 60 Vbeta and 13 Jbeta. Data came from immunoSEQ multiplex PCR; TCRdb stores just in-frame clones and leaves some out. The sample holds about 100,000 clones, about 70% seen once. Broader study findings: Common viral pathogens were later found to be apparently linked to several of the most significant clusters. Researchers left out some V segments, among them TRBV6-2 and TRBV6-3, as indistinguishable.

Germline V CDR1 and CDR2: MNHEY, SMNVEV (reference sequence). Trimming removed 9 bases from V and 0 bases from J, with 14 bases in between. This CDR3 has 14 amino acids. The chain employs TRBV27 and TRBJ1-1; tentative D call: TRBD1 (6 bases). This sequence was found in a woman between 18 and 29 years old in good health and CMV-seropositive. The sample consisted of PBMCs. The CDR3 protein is CASQPGHLNTEAFF. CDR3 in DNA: TGTGCCAGTCAACCGGGACACCTGAACACTGAAGCTTTCTTT.